This entry lists 8 T cell receptor beta chains sequenced from one sample in a study of tumor and adjacent non-tumor tissue in lung cancer (dated by TCRdb to the late 2010s). The library relied on multiplex PCR. Reads for this sample came from an Illumina HiSeq 2500. TCRbeta libraries were constructed through three rounds of nested PCR with primers (Table S4) according to protocols modified from ARM-PCR. In TCRdb, the public reads were trimmed at Q25 with fastp and aligned with MiXCR, with productive beta chains retained. Rows with one shared CDR3 protein collapse into an entry with the most common genes and DNA. The sample records 200,000 to 250,000 distinct CDR3 sequences, 70% to 75% of which are singletons. Clones ranked in the top ten supply about 23% of the sample. RNA was isolated from bulk, unsorted tissue, and RNA quality was assessed with a NanoDrop ND-1000 and an Agilent 2100. What was sequenced was lung tumor tissue. All receptors derive from a man in his 60s with non-small cell lung cancer.

A remark on this clonotype: Just one base apart from a much larger clone, this may be a read error. V gene TRBV6-5 combines with J gene TRBJ2-7; D is unresolved. CDR3 length: 14 amino acids. CDR1 is MNHEY, CDR2 SVGAGI, per germline. The CDR3 region is CVSREEAGRLAQYF. The CDR3, as DNA: TGTGTCAGCAGAGAAGAGGCCGGACGACTGGCACAGTACTTC.

Turning to this clonotype: A much more abundant neighbour one base away suggests this may be a read error. The rearrangement joins TRBV20-1 to TRBJ1-2; tentative D call: TRBD1 (5 bases). CDR3 size: 15 residues. The ends were cut back, 0 bases at V and 6 bases at J, with 17 bases in the middle. The V gene's germline CDR1 is DFQATT and CDR2 SNEGSKA (reference sequence). Here the CDR3 reads CSARDRARANHGYTF. The CDR3 bases are TGCAGTGCTAGAGACAGGGCGAGGGCAAACCATGGCTACACCTTC.

Note on this clonotype: A much larger clone lies a single base off, so this may be a read error. This sequence joins TRBV20-1 and TRBJ1-5, with a possible D match to TRBD1 (6 bases). The CDR3 loop spans 14 amino acids. V was trimmed by 3 bases and J by 4 bases, leaving 13 bases between them. Germline V lookup: CDR1 DFQATT, CDR2 SNEGSKA (reference sequence). DNA for the CDR3: TGCAGTGCTAGTGGGCAGGGGTGGAATCAGCCCCAGCATTTT. The encoded protein is CSASGQGWNQPQHF.

The chain combines TRBV20-1 with TRBJ2-3, with 14 bases identical to TRBD2. Germline assignment: CDR1 DFQATT and CDR2 SNEGSKA (reference sequence). Trimming took 3 bases from V and 7 from J; bases not matched to a gene: 3. This CDR3 is 14 amino acids long. The DNA of the CDR3 is TGCAGTGCTAGGACTAGCGGGGGGGCAAATACGCAGTATTTT. It yields the protein CSARTSGGANTQYF.

Points on this clonotype: The limits of the CDR3 on the DNA are not certain, so only TCRdb's listed CDR3 is given. The CDR3 sequence is CSVGRGTSALRDLIF. The chain employs TRBV20-1 and TRBJ2-1; the table names TRBD2, a call not compared with the DNA. Germline V gene sequence: CDR1 DFQATT, CDR2 SNEGSKA (reference sequence). The CDR3 numbers 15 amino acids, ends counted.

With respect to this clonotype: The junction departs from germline at one end; a sequencing error may be responsible. The chain employs TRBV20-1 and TRBJ2-7; 9 bases map to TRBD1. The CDR3 is made up of 16 amino acids. Per the germline V gene, CDR1 is DFQATT and CDR2 is SNEGSKA (reference sequence). The CDR3 loop is CSARDLGTGNHYKQYF. CDR3 bases: TGCAGTGCTAGAGATCTCGGGACAGGGAACCACTACAAGCAGTACTTC.

Comment on this clonotype: Given a much more abundant clone one base away, this may be a read error. The CDR3, as DNA: TGTGCCAGCAGTAGGGAGAGCCTAAGCTATGGCTACACCTTC. It specifies CASSRESLSYGYTF. The chain joins TRBV12-3 or TRBV12-4 to TRBJ1-2; D ambiguous. The CDR3 is made up of 14 amino acids. Trimming took off 5 bases at V and 4 bases at J, with 14 bases between the two ends.

Note on this clonotype: A much more abundant neighbour one base away suggests this may be a read error. V is TRBV6-6 and J is TRBJ2-7; a possible D gene is TRBD2 (6 bases). CDR3 length: 14 residues. Germline CDR1 and CDR2: MNHNY and SVGAGI (reference sequence). CDR3 in amino acids: CASRTTGDGYERYF. DNA for the CDR3: TGTGCCAGCAGAACTACGGGGGACGGCTACGAGCGGTACTTC.